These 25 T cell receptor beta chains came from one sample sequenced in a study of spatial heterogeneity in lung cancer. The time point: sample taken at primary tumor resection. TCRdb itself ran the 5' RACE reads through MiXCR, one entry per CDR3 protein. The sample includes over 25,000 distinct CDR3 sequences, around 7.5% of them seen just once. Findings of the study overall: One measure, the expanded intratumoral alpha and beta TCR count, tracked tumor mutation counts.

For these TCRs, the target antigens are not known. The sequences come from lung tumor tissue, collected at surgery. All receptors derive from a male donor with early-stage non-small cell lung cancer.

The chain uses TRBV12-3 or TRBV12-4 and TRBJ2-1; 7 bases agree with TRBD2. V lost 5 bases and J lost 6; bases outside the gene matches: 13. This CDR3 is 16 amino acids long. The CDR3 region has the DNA TGTGCCAGCAGTCCCTCGACTAGCCCCCTGATCAATGAGCAGTTCTTC. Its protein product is CASSPSTSPLINEQFF.

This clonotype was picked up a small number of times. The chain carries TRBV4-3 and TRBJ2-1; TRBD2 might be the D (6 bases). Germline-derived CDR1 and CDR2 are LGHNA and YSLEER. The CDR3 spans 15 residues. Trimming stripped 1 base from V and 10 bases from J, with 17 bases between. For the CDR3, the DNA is TGCGCCAGCAGCCAAGGCCTCGCCGGGGGTCGAGAGCAGTTCTTC. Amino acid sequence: CASSQGLAGGREQFF.

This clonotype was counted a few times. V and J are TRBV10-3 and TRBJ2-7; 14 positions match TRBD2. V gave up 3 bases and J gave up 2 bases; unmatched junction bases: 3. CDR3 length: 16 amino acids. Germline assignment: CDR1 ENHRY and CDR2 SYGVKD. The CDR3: CAISEGLAGGAYEQYF. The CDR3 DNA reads TGTGCCATCAGTGAAGGACTAGCGGGGGGAGCCTACGAGCAGTACTTC.

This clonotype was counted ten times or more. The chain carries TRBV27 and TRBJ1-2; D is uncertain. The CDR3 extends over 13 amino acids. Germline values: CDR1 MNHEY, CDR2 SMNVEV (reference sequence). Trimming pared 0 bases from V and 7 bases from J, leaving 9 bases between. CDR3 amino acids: CASSLSPGSGYTF. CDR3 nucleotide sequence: TGTGCCAGCAGTTTATCACCAGGTTCTGGCTACACCTTC.

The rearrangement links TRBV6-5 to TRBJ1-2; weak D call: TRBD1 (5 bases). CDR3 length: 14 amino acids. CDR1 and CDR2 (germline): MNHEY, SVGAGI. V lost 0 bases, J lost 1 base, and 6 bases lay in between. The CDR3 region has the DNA TGTGCCAGCAGTTACTCGACAGATAACTATGGCTACACCTTC. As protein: CASSYSTDNYGYTF.

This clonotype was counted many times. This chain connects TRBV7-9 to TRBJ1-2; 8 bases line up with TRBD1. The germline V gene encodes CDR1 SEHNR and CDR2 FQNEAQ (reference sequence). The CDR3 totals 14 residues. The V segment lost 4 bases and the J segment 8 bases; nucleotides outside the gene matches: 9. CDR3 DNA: TGTGCCAGCAGCTACGGACAGGGAGGTAGAGGCTACACCTTC. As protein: CASSYGQGGRGYTF.

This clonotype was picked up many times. The CDR3 here is CASFENLETQYF. CDR3 DNA: TGCGCCAGTTTCGAGAATCTAGAGACCCAGTACTTC. The V call is TRBV5-1, the J call TRBJ2-5; no clear D. Germline CDR1 reads SGHRS; CDR2 reads YFSETQ. The CDR3 extends over 12 amino acids. V lost 8 bases and J 4 bases, leaving 12 bases between the germline ends. The complete variable domain, with remaining parts taken from reference TRBV5-1 and TRBJ2-5, reads KAGVTQTPRYLIKTRGQQVTLSCSPISGHRSVSWYQQTPGQGLQFLFEYFSETQRNKGNFPGRFSGRQFSNSRSEMNVSTLELGDSALYLCASFENLETQYFGPGTRLLVL.

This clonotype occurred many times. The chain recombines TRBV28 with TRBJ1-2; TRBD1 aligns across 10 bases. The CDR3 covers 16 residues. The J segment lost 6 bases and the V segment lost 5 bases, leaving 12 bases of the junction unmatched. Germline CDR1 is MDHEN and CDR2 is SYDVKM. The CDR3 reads CASSLLRDRGSDGYTF. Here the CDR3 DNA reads TGTGCCAGCAGTCTCCTCCGGGACAGGGGATCCGATGGCTACACCTTC.

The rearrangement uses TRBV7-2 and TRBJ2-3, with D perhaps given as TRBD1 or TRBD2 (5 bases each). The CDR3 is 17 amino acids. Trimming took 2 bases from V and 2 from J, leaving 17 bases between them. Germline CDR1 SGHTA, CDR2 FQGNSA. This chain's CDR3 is CASSLWGHEGTTDTQYF. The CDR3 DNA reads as TGTGCCAGCAGCTTATGGGGCCATGAGGGGACCACAGATACGCAGTATTTT.

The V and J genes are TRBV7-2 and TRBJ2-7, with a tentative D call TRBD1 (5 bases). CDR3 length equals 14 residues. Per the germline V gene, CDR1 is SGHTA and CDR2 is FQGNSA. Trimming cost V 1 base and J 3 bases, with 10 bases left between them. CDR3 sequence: CASSLDRSNYEQYF. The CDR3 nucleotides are TGTGCCAGCAGCTTAGACAGGAGTAACTACGAGCAGTACTTC. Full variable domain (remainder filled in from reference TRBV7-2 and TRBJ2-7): GAGVSQSPSNKVTEKGKDVELRCDPISGHTALYWYRQSLGQGLEFLIYFQGNSAPDKSGLPSDRFSAERTGGSVSTLTIQRTQQEDSAVYLCASSLDRSNYEQYFGPGTRLTVT.

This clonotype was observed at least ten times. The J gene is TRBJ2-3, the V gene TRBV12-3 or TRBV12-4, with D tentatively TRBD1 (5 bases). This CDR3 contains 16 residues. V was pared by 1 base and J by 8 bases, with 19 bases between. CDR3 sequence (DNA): TGTGCCAGCAGTTTAGGTGCGGTCCCCGGAAGGGGTACGCAGTATTTT. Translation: CASSLGAVPGRGTQYF.

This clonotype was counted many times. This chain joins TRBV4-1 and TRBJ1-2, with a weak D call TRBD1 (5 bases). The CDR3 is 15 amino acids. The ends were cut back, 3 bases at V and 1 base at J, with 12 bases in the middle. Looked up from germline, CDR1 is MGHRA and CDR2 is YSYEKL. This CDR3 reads CASSQPTRVNYGYTF. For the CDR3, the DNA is TGCGCCAGCAGCCAGCCAACCAGGGTTAACTATGGCTACACCTTC.

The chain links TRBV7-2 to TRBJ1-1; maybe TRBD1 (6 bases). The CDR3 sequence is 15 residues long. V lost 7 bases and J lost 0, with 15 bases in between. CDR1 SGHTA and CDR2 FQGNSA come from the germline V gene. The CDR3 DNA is TGTGCCAGCACCATAGGTACAGGGATGAACACTGAAGCTTTCTTT. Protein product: CASTIGTGMNTEAFF.

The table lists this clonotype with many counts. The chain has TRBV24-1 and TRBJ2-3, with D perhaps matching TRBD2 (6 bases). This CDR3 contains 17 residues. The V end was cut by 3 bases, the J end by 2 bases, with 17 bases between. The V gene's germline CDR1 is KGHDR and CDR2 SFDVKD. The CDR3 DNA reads TGTGCCACCAGTGATCGGGTTGCGGGGTCCCTCACAGATACGCAGTATTTT. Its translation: CATSDRVAGSLTDTQYF.

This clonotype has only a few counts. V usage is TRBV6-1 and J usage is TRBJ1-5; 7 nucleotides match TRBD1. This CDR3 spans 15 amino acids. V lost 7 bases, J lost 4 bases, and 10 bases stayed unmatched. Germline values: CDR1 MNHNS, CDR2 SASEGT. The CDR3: CASNKFDRVNQPQHF. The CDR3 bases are TGTGCCAGCAATAAGTTCGACAGGGTAAATCAGCCCCAGCATTTT.

The DNA for the CDR3 is TGTGCCAGTAGCCGGGGGCCCCGCGAGACCCAGTACTTC. Translated, it gives CASSRGPRETQYF. The rearrangement uses TRBV19 and TRBJ2-5; either TRBD1 or TRBD2 may fit D (6 bases each). V lost 6 bases and J lost 5, with 13 bases in between. The CDR3 is 13 residues long. Germline V gene data show CDR1 as LNHDA and CDR2 as SQIVND (reference sequence). The full variable domain, in which reference TRBV19 and TRBJ2-5 provide the parts outside the CDR3, is DGGITQSPKYLFRKEGQNVTLSCEQNLNHDAMYWYRQDPGQGLRLIYYSQIVNDFQKGDIAEGYSVSREKKESFPLTVTSAQKNPTAFYLCASSRGPRETQYFGPGTRLLVL.

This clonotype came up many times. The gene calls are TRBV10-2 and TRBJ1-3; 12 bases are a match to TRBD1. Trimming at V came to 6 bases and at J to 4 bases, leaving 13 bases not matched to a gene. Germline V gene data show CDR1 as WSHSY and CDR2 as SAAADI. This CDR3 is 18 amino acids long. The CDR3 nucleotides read TGCGCCAGCAGGGGGACAGGGGGCCTTTCTAGCCTCGGAAACACCATATATTTT. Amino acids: CASRGTGGLSSLGNTIYF.

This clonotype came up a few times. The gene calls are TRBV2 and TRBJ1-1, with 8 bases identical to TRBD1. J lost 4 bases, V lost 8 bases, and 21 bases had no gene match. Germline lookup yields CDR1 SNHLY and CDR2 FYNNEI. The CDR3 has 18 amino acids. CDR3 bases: TGTGCCAGCTCCCTCCTGGGGACAGGATCCCTTGCATCCACTGAAGCTTTCTTT. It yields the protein CASSLLGTGSLASTEAFF.

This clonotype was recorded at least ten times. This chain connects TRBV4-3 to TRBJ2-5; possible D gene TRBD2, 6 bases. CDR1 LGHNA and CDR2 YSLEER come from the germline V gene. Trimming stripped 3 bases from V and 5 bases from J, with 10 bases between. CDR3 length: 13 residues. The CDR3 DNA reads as TGCGCCAGCAGCCATCTAGGAGGGGAGACCCAGTACTTC. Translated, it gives CASSHLGGETQYF.

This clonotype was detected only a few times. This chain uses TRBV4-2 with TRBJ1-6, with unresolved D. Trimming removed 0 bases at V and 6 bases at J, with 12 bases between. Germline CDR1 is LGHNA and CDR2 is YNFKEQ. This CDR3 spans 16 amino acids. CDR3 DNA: TGTGCCAGCAGCCAAGACCCTCTTGGCCGTAATTCACCCCTCCACTTT. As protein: CASSQDPLGRNSPLHF.

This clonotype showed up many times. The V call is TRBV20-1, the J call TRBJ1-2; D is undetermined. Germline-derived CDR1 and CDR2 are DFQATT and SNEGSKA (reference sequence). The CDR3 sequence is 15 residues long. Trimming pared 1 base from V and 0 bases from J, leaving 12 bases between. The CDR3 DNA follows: TGCAGTGCTAGAGGTCCGGCACTCACTAACTATGGCTACACCTTC. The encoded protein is CSARGPALTNYGYTF.

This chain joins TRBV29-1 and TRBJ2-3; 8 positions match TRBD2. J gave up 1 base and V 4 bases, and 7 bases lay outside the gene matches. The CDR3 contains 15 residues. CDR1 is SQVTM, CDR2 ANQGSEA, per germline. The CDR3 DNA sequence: TGCAGCGTTGGCCGGCCAGCGGGGGGCACAGATACGCAGTATTTT. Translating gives CSVGRPAGGTDTQYF.

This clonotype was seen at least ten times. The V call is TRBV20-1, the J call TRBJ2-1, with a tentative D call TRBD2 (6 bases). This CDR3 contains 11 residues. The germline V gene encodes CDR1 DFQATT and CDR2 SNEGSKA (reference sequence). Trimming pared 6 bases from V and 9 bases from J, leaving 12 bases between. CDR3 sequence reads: CSAPLAAEQFF. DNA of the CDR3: TGCAGTGCACCTTTAGCGGCTGAGCAGTTCTTC.

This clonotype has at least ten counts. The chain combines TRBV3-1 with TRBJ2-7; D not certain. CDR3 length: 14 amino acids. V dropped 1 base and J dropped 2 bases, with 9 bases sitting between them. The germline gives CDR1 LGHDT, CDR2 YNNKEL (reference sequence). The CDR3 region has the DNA TGTGCCAGCAGCCAAGCGGGTTACCCCTACGAGCAGTACTTC. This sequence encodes CASSQAGYPYEQYF.

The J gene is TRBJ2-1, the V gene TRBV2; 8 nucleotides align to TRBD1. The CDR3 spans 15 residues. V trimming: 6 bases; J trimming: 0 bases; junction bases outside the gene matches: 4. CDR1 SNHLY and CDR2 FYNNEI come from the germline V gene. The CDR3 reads CASRRDRSSYNEQFF. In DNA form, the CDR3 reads TGTGCCAGCAGACGGGACAGGAGCTCCTACAATGAGCAGTTCTTC.